This T cell receptor beta chain emerged from a study of cytomegalovirus exposure and HLA in healthy donors. V dropped 0 bases and J dropped 1 base, with 10 bases sitting between them. The CDR3 has 15 residues. CDR1 is MNHNY, CDR2 SVGAGI, per germline (reference sequence). This clone appeared once. The PCR ran on 60 Vbeta and 13 Jbeta primers. Assay used: immunoSEQ multiplex PCR; TCRdb lists only in-frame clones, some missing. The table lists fewer than 200,000 clones, about four fifths of them singletons. The sequence derives from a woman between 18 and 29 years old in good health and CMV-seronegative. The sequenced material came from PBMCs. The J gene is TRBJ2-7, the V gene TRBV6-6, with D maybe TRBD1 (6 bases). CDR3 protein: CASSYSRQDSYEQYF. DNA for the CDR3: TGTGCCAGCAGTTACTCCAGACAGGATTCCTACGAGCAGTACTTC.